This T cell receptor (beta chain) originates from a study of CD8 T cells in Susac syndrome. Germline V gene data show CDR1 as SQVTM and CDR2 as ANQGSEA. The length of the CDR3 is 12 residues. V lost 2 bases to trimming and J lost 5 bases; unmatched junction nucleotides: 3. RNA was extracted with the RNeasy kit, and a quantity of roughly 0.5 to 1 ug was reverse transcribed using random hexamers. TCRdb called the immunoSEQ multiplex PCR reads again in MiXCR, with one record for every CDR3 protein. The table records over 120,000 distinct CDR3 sequences, approximately 93% of them present only once. This clonotype has just a few counts.

Sequenced: CD4+ T cells from PBMCs. The clonotype was recovered from a human donor in good health. This rearrangement joins TRBV29-1 to TRBJ2-7, with 7 bases aligning to TRBD1. The chain's CDR3 is CSVESQGDEQYF. As DNA, the CDR3 is TGCAGCGTTGAAAGCCAGGGGGACGAGCAGTACTTC.